This TCR beta chain was found in a study of CD8 T cells in cerebrospinal fluid in Alzheimer's disease. Study-level points and caveats: Versus healthy subjects, Alzheimer's patients more often had clones of at least 3%.

Germline CDR1 MDHEN, CDR2 SYDVKM. The CDR3 is made up of 15 amino acids. As to this clonotype: Its matching antigen is unknown.

TCRdb derives one entry per CDR3 protein from the 10x single-cell sequencing reads, leaving out DNA. This sample's table reports 1,000 to 1,500 distinct CDR3 sequences. Input material: cerebrospinal fluid. The gene calls are TRBV28 and TRBJ2-3; TCRdb's D call of TRBD2 is untestable without DNA. The TCR was taken from a human donor with Parkinson's disease. This chain's CDR3 is CASSQTSGRSDTQYF.